This T cell receptor (beta chain) stems from a study of shared clonotypes between healthy human individuals. Overall study findings and caveats: Blood alone was sampled, and tissue repertoires likely differ. Of the naive CD4 clonotypes, roughly 5% were shared across several donors.

Sequenced by immunoSEQ multiplex PCR; TCRdb stores in-frame clones only, minus some. The repertoire consists of 2 million to 3 million clones, with under 95% occurring once and the leading ten covering approximately 0.35%. This clone was recorded once. What it binds is not known. V shed 0 bases and J 2 bases; nucleotides not matched to a gene: 4. Germline V gene lookup returns CDR1 SGHVS and CDR2 FQNEAQ. The CDR3 spans 17 residues. The chain couples TRBV7-8 to TRBJ2-5; TRBD2 matches at 12 bases. What was sequenced was naive CD4+ T cells from PBMCs. Subset noted: CD45RA+ positively selected. This sequence originates from a man in his late teens or twenties in good health. Some clones in this sample may be carry-over from other donors' samples. CDR3 nucleotide sequence: TGTGCCAGCAGCTTAGCACGACTAGCGGGGGAACAAGAGACCCAGTACTTC. It translates to CASSLARLAGEQETQYF.